This T cell receptor (beta chain) was obtained from a study of T cells in women clearing cervical HPV infection. Turning to this clone: From the germline J gene comes the end of the CDR3, since the read stops 3 residues before it.

Some clones are missing from TCRdb's copy, which holds only in-frame ones; the method was immunoSEQ multiplex PCR. Recorded here are about 48,000 clones; the top ten clones represent around 1.5%. The CDR3 contains 14 residues. V gave up 8 bases and J gave up 6 bases; unmatched junction bases: 7. Germline V gene sequence: CDR1 LNHDA, CDR2 SQIVND (reference sequence). The sample taken for sequencing was blood buffy coat. The chain carries TRBV19 and TRBJ2-2; 9 nucleotides agree with TRBD1. This TCR came from a woman between 18 and 75 years old with a cervical HPV16 infection that either progressed to CIN3+ or cleared (not recorded which). The CDR3 reads CASLGTGRSGELFF. The part of the CDR3 DNA that was read is TGTGCCAGTCTTGGGACAGGGAGGTCCGGGGAG.